The rows below give T cell receptor beta chains drawn from one sample of a study of blood T cells in healthy people across ages. A single record per CDR3 protein comes from TCRdb applying MiXCR to the 5' RACE reads. The top ten hold under 8% of the sample, which has around 1,500,000 distinct CDR3 sequences, about 43% seen once. Sample: blood. These receptors were collected from a woman under 30 in good health. Each CDR3 is given with its conserved first and last residue. Fields, in order: V gene, CDR3 length, J gene, D gene, clone size, CDR3 protein, CDR3 DNA. A D gene is named only where the DNA matches it firmly. A row's size may be missing; if present it is once, few, many or a size class.

>TRBV24-1|13|TRBJ1-1|TRBD1|NA
CATSDRDSPRAFF
TGTGCCACCAGTGATCGGGACAGCCCCCGGGCTTTCTTT
>TRBV20-1|14|TRBJ2-5|TRBD2|few
CSARVIAGNGAQYF
TGCAGTGCTAGAGTAATAGCGGGGAACGGGGCCCAGTACTTC
>TRBV12-3/TRBV12-4|12|TRBJ1-1|NA|NA
CANKRPYTEAFF
TGTGCCAACAAGAGGCCTTACACTGAAGCTTTCTTT
>TRBV5-1|16|TRBJ1-1|TRBD1|few
CASSERQGGLFTEAFF
TGCGCCAGCAGCGAACGACAGGGAGGATTGTTCACTGAAGCTTTCTTT
>TRBV4-1|17|TRBJ2-7|NA|NA
CASSQKGWGDSYNEQYF
TGCGCCAGCAGCCAAAAAGGTTGGGGGGATAGCTACAATGAGCAGTACTTC
>TRBV28|15|TRBJ1-4|NA|once
CASSQLQGGAEKLFF
TGTGCCAGCAGCCAATTACAGGGAGGTGCTGAAAAACTGTTTTTT
>TRBV7-2|19|TRBJ2-1|TRBD2|NA
CASSLQGLAGGRLYNGQFF
TGTGCCAGCAGCCTCCAGGGACTAGCGGGGGGCCGGTTATACAATGGGCAGTTCTTC
>TRBV4-1|16|TRBJ2-3|TRBD1|NA
CASSPRTGELPDTQYF
TGCGCCAGCAGCCCGCGGACAGGGGAGTTACCAGATACGCAGTATTTT
>TRBV13|14|TRBJ2-6|NA|NA
CATEGDAGANVLTF
TGTGCCACCGAGGGTGACGCTGGGGCCAACGTCCTGACTTTC
>TRBV3-1|11|TRBJ2-7|TRBD1|NA
CATTGGHGQYF
TGTGCCACAACAGGGGGCCACGGGCAGTACTTC
>TRBV5-4|15|TRBJ2-7|NA|NA
CAGSLGVSFYYEQYF
TGTGCCGGCAGCTTGGGGGTGTCCTTTTACTACGAGCAGTACTTC
>TRBV28|15|TRBJ2-7|NA|NA
CASSWPPAPSNKQYF
TGTGCCAGCAGTTGGCCCCCGGCCCCCTCCAACAAGCAGTACTTC
>TRBV12-3/TRBV12-4|15|TRBJ2-2|NA|NA
CASTGGRTNTGELFF
TGTGCCAGCACAGGAGGACGGACCAACACCGGGGAGCTGTTTTTT
>TRBV7-2|14|TRBJ2-7|NA|NA
CASSLGPQVREQYF
TGTGCCAGCAGCTTAGGCCCACAGGTTCGCGAGCAGTACTTC
>TRBV2|15|TRBJ2-1|NA|once
CARGGSSTPDSEQFF
TGTGCCCGCGGCGGGAGTAGTACACCGGACAGTGAGCAGTTCTTC
>TRBV29-1|14|TRBJ1-1|NA|few
CSVEYRHQNTEAFF
TGCAGCGTCGAATATAGACACCAGAACACTGAAGCTTTCTTT
>TRBV6-1|15|TRBJ2-7|TRBD2|NA
CASSEVASGKDEQYF
TGTGCCAGCAGTGAAGTGGCTAGCGGGAAGGACGAGCAGTACTTC
>TRBV30|13|TRBJ2-5|NA|NA
CAWSLTAEGTQYF
TGTGCCTGGAGTCTGACAGCGGAAGGGACCCAGTACTTC
>TRBV5-6|13|TRBJ1-6|NA|few
CASNQGLNSPLHF
TGTGCCAGCAATCAGGGGTTGAATTCACCCCTCCACTTT
>TRBV20-1|12|TRBJ1-2|NA|NA
CSARGADYGYTF
TGCAGTGCTAGGGGGGCGGACTATGGCTACACCTTC